This TCR beta chain was obtained from a study of cytomegalovirus exposure and HLA in healthy donors. PCR was performed using 60 Vbeta and 13 Jbeta primers. As processed by the authors: Later work found 74 million or so unique TCR beta chains, with about 10 million shared. Generated by immunoSEQ multiplex PCR, the TCRdb table keeps only in-frame clones and is missing some. V and J calls and clone size are as listed in that table; D and trimming were resolved from the DNA. This repertoire shows 150,000 to 200,000 clones, roughly 76% found once; its top ten account for 4.9%. Healthy bone marrow donors made up the donors. In regard to this clone: Its target is unknown.

Study-wide findings and caveats: A later analysis found TCR association rates differed by HLA locus, highest for DRB1 and lowest for HLA-C. For most TCR beta V segments, an earlier analysis put the productive rate at about 90% or about 30% of the time.

The sample comprised PBMCs. This clonotype was obtained from a woman aged 18-30 years in good health and CMV-seropositive.

The CDR3, as DNA: TGTGCCAGCTCAGTATCGGGACAGGGTGGGGAGCAGTACTTC. As protein: CASSVSGQGGEQYF. The chain carries TRBV18 and TRBJ2-7; 9 bases map to TRBD1. Germline CDR1 reads KGHSH; CDR2 reads LQKENI. CDR3 length equals 14 residues. After removal of 5 bases from V and 7 bases from J, the junction contained 9 bases not matched to a gene.